What follows are 17 T cell receptor beta chains derived from one specimen sequenced in a study of cytomegalovirus exposure and HLA in healthy donors. PCR used 60 Vbeta primers and 13 Jbeta primers. Produced via immunoSEQ multiplex PCR; TCRdb's table is partial and in-frame only. The sample contains around 210,000 clones, around four fifths of which appear only once. The sequenced sample consisted of PBMCs. All receptors derive from a woman in her thirties or forties in good health and CMV-seronegative.

This chain uses TRBV4-1 with TRBJ2-7, with a weak D call TRBD2 (6 bases). The length of the CDR3 is 14 residues. Germline V gene data show CDR1 as MGHRA and CDR2 as YSYEKL. The V end was cut by 4 bases, the J end by 5 bases, with 15 bases between. CDR3 DNA sequence: TGCGCCAGCAGCCTTCACACCCCGGGGGACGAGCAGTACTTC. Its translation is CASSLHTPGDEQYF.

The chain uses TRBV9 and TRBJ2-7; 11 bases agree with TRBD2. The V gene end was trimmed by 3 bases and the J gene end by 3 bases; junction bases not matched to a gene: 5. The germline gives CDR1 SGDLS, CDR2 YYNGEE. This CDR3 has 15 amino acids. The DNA for the CDR3 is TGTGCCAGCAGCGCGGGACTAGCGGAGGTCTACGAGCAGTACTTC. Protein product: CASSAGLAEVYEQYF.

This clone was observed a handful of times. V and J are TRBV5-1 and TRBJ1-1; D is uncertain. Looked up from germline, CDR1 is SGHRS and CDR2 is YFSETQ. Trimming removed 0 bases at V and 1 base at J, with 10 bases between. The CDR3 has 15 residues. CDR3 bases: TGCGCCAGCAGCTTGGGATCGCTACCGAACACTGAAGCTTTCTTT. Protein sequence: CASSLGSLPNTEAFF. Full variable domain (missing parts from reference TRBV5-1 and TRBJ1-1): KAGVTQTPRYLIKTRGQQVTLSCSPISGHRSVSWYQQTPGQGLQFLFEYFSETQRNKGNFPGRFSGRQFSNSRSEMNVSTLELGDSALYLCASSLGSLPNTEAFFGQGTRLTVV.

The chain combines TRBV28 with TRBJ1-2; tentatively, D is TRBD1 (5 bases). Per germline, CDR1 MDHEN and CDR2 SYDVKM. The CDR3 is 12 residues long. V lost 4 bases and J 8 bases, leaving 11 bases between the germline ends. CDR3 residues: CASSSQGLGYTF. The CDR3 DNA sequence: TGTGCCAGCAGTTCGCAGGGCCTGGGCTACACCTTC.

CDR3: CASSSDRALGNTIYF. CDR3 in DNA: TGTGCCAGCAGCTCGGACAGGGCGTTAGGAAACACCATATATTTT. The chain recombines TRBV7-9 with TRBJ1-3; TRBD1 matches at 8 bases. V trimming: 4 bases; J trimming: 4 bases; junction bases outside the gene matches: 6. CDR1 and CDR2 (germline): SEHNR, FQNEAQ (reference sequence). The CDR3 covers 15 residues.

This chain joins TRBV12-5 and TRBJ2-3; 9 nucleotides agree with TRBD2. This CDR3 has 14 amino acids. Per the germline V gene, CDR1 is LGHNT and CDR2 is FRNRAP. After removal of 4 bases from V and 4 bases from J, the junction contained 3 bases not matched to a gene. The CDR3 sequence is CASGSEREADTQYF. CDR3 DNA: TGTGCTAGTGGTTCCGAGCGGGAGGCAGATACGCAGTATTTT.

This clone was seen more than once but under ten times. This chain connects TRBV29-1 to TRBJ2-2, with TRBD2 matching over 9 bases. The germline CDR1 and CDR2 sequences are SQVTM and ANQGSEA. This CDR3 has 17 amino acids. V gave up 2 bases and J gave up 5 bases; unmatched junction bases: 12. CDR3 protein: CSVEWRGGKKYTGELFF. The CDR3 bases are TGCAGCGTTGAATGGCGGGGGGGAAAAAAGTATACCGGGGAGCTGTTTTTT.

The CDR3 region has the DNA TGCGCCAGCAGCCAAGATTCAGGGTCCGGTAATCGGAACACTGAAGCTTTCTTT. It encodes CASSQDSGSGNRNTEAFF. The chain combines TRBV4-1 with TRBJ1-1; D might be TRBD1 (5 bases). Per the germline V gene, CDR1 is MGHRA and CDR2 is YSYEKL. Deletions cut 0 bases from V and 1 base from J, with 18 bases between. This CDR3 has 18 amino acids.

The chain couples TRBV6-1 to TRBJ2-5; 12 nucleotides agree with TRBD2. Looked up from germline, CDR1 is MNHNS and CDR2 is SASEGT. With V trimmed by 7 bases and J by 5 bases, 5 bases remained unmatched. There are 14 residues in the CDR3. In DNA, the CDR3 is TGTGCCAGCAATCTAGCGGGAGGGCGGGAGACCCAGTACTTC. Residues: CASNLAGGRETQYF.

This clone showed up just a few times. V and J are TRBV7-8 and TRBJ1-1; D gene uncertain. Germline V gene sequence: CDR1 SGHVS, CDR2 FQNEAQ. V shed 5 bases and J shed 4 bases, with 17 bases lying between them. The CDR3 has 15 amino acids. CDR3 in amino acids: CASSPLVLLSTEAFF. CDR3 DNA: TGTGCCAGCAGCCCTCTGGTTCTACTATCCACTGAAGCTTTCTTT.

The rearrangement links TRBV19 to TRBJ2-2; possible D gene TRBD1, 5 bases. The germline V and J ends were trimmed by 5 bases and 5 bases, with 12 bases remaining between them. CDR1 and CDR2 from the germline V gene are LNHDA and SQIVND (reference sequence). There are 14 residues in the CDR3. The CDR3 sequence: CASSLRQPTGELFF. The CDR3 nucleotides are TGTGCCAGTAGTCTTCGACAGCCGACCGGGGAGCTGTTTTTT.

The V and J genes are TRBV7-9 and TRBJ1-5; D not resolved. CDR3 length: 12 residues. Germline V gene sequence: CDR1 SEHNR, CDR2 FQNEAQ (reference sequence). Trimming cost V 1 base and J 4 bases, with 2 bases left between them. In DNA form, the CDR3 reads TGTGCCAGCAGCTTAGTAAATCAGCCCCAGCATTTT. This sequence encodes CASSLVNQPQHF.

The chain joins TRBV20-1 to TRBJ1-1, with a weak D call TRBD1 (5 bases). With 4 bases removed from V and 3 bases from J, the gap between germline ends came to 6 bases. This CDR3 is 11 amino acids long. CDR1 is DFQATT and CDR2 is SNEGSKA in the germline V gene (reference sequence). The CDR3 loop is CSAKGYTEAFF. For the CDR3, the DNA is TGCAGTGCTAAGGGGTACACTGAAGCTTTCTTT.

This chain links TRBV2 with TRBJ2-2; 7 bases agree with TRBD1. Per germline, CDR1 SNHLY and CDR2 FYNNEI. The CDR3 covers 16 residues. Trimming took 5 bases from V and 1 from J; bases not matched to a gene: 7. The CDR3 region has the DNA TGTGCCAGCAGTCTTAAACGACAGGGGAACACCGGGGAGCTGTTTTTT. This sequence encodes CASSLKRQGNTGELFF.

This clone was picked up one time. The chain couples TRBV19 to TRBJ1-3; D may be TRBD1 (5 bases). CDR3 length: 14 residues. CDR1 and CDR2 (germline): LNHDA, SQIVND (reference sequence). The V gene lost 10 bases and the J gene lost 3 bases, with 16 bases spanning the gap. CDR3 region: CATKETGLGNTIYF. The CDR3 bases are TGTGCCACCAAGGAAACAGGTCTTGGAAACACCATATATTTT.

The V gene is TRBV19, the J gene TRBJ1-2; D uncertain. Germline CDR1 LNHDA, CDR2 SQIVND (reference sequence). The CDR3 is 14 amino acids. V was trimmed by 3 bases and J by 4 bases, leaving 12 bases between them. The CDR3 is CASSIYGAGYGYTF. The DNA of the CDR3 is TGTGCCAGTAGTATCTACGGTGCAGGCTATGGCTACACCTTC. Based on the CDR3 plus reference TRBV19 and TRBJ1-2, the full variable domain is DGGITQSPKYLFRKEGQNVTLSCEQNLNHDAMYWYRQDPGQGLRLIYYSQIVNDFQKGDIAEGYSVSREKKESFPLTVTSAQKNPTAFYLCASSIYGAGYGYTFGSGTRLTVV.

The chain combines TRBV21-1 with TRBJ2-5; TRBD2, the table's D call, was not compared with the DNA. TRBV21-1 is assigned pseudogene status. The CDR3 runs 17 residues. CDR3 sequence: CASSKARFGDSQETQYF. Here the CDR3 DNA reads TGTGCCAGCAGCAAAGCGCGTTTTGGGGACTCTCAAGAGACCCAGTACTTC.